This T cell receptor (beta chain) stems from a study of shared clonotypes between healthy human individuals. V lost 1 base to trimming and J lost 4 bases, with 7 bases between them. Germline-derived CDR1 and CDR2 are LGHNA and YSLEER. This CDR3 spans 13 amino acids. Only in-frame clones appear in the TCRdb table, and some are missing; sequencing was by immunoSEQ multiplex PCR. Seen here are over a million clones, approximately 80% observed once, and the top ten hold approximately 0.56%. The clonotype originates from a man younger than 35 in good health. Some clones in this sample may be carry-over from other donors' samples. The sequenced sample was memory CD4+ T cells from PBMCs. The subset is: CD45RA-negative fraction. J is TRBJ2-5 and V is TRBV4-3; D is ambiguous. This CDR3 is CASSQGRLETQYF. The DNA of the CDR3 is TGCGCCAGCAGCCAAGGGCGACTAGAGACCCAGTACTTC.